Presented here are 25 T cell receptor beta chains from one specimen sequenced in a study of T-cell memory formation after mild COVID-19. TCRdb fed the 5' RACE reads into MiXCR, producing one record per CDR3 protein. The data hold 470,000 or so distinct CDR3 sequences, with roughly 20% observed a single time. The sample consisted of PBMCs or a T cell subset sorted from them (not recorded which). The receptors originated from an adult woman who had mild COVID-19 (a few samples of this study predate the infection). Cell type and time point are not known.

The chain employs TRBV2 and TRBJ2-2; D call uncertain. The germline V and J ends were trimmed by 2 bases and 4 bases, with 5 bases remaining between them. The germline V gene has CDR1 SNHLY and CDR2 FYNNEI. The CDR3 totals 13 residues. CDR3: CASSESPTGELFF. CDR3 DNA: TGTGCCAGCAGTGAATCCCCCACCGGGGAGCTGTTTTTT.

In this sample, this clonotype is medium-sized (0.01 to 0.1%). The rearrangement joins TRBV7-9 to TRBJ2-7; TRBD2 aligns across 7 bases. CDR1 SEHNR and CDR2 FQNEAQ come from the germline V gene (reference sequence). This CDR3 has 17 amino acids. With 8 bases clipped from V and 0 bases from J, the junction kept 16 bases outside the gene matches. CDR3 DNA sequence: TGTGCCAGCCCCCCCAGCGCCCCAGGCGGGAGCTCCTACGAGCAGTACTTC. The encoded protein is CASPPSAPGGSSYEQYF.

This clonotype was recorded at least ten times. The V gene is TRBV7-6, the J gene TRBJ2-2, with 9 bases aligning to TRBD1. Germline V lookup: CDR1 SGHVS, CDR2 FNYEAQ. There are 15 residues in the CDR3. J gave up 6 bases and V 3 bases, and 5 bases lay outside the gene matches. Written as DNA, the CDR3 is TGTGCCAGCAGCTTTACAGGGGGCATTCCCGGGGAGCTGTTTTTT. Amino acids: CASSFTGGIPGELFF.

This chain joins TRBV28 and TRBJ1-1; 7 bases are a match to TRBD1. Germline CDR1 MDHEN, CDR2 SYDVKM. The CDR3 is 14 amino acids. J was trimmed by 5 bases and V by 8 bases; bases with no gene match: 11. CDR3 sequence reads: CASFEQGKVTEAFF. CDR3 DNA sequence: TGTGCCAGCTTCGAACAGGGGAAAGTAACTGAAGCTTTCTTT.

This rearrangement joins TRBV24-1 to TRBJ2-1; TRBD2 matches 11 bases. In germline, CDR1 is KGHDR, CDR2 SFDVKD. CDR3 length: 15 amino acids. J lost 5 bases, V lost 4 bases, and 3 bases had no gene match. CDR3 DNA: TGTGCCACCAGTGAAACTAGCGGGAGTAACAATGAGCAGTTCTTC. The encoded protein is CATSETSGSNNEQFF.

The gene calls are TRBV7-9 and TRBJ1-4; 7 nucleotides align to TRBD1. The CDR3 sequence is 17 residues long. Looked up from germline, CDR1 is SEHNR and CDR2 is FQNEAQ (reference sequence). V was clipped by 3 bases and J by 3 bases; unmatched bases: 10. This chain's CDR3 is CASSFRQGYGSNEKLFF. DNA of the CDR3: TGTGCCAGCAGCTTCCGACAGGGCTACGGGTCTAATGAAAAACTGTTTTTT.

The rearrangement uses TRBV7-9 and TRBJ2-4; D is undetermined. Germline V gives CDR1 SEHNR, CDR2 FQNEAQ (reference sequence). The length of the CDR3 is 10 residues. Trimming removed 1 base at V and 8 bases at J, with 0 bases between. The CDR3 bases are TGTGCCAGCAGCTTAGACATTCAGTACTTC. It specifies CASSLDIQYF.

This clonotype was observed a handful of times. The chain employs TRBV28 and TRBJ1-2, with 8 bases fitting TRBD1. The CDR3 has 14 amino acids. V was clipped by 5 bases and J by 4 bases; unmatched bases: 6. CDR1 and CDR2 (germline): MDHEN, SYDVKM. The CDR3 here is CASSPGTGPYGYTF. DNA of the CDR3: TGTGCCAGCAGTCCCGGGACAGGACCCTATGGCTACACCTTC.

This clonotype was seen repeatedly, ten times or more. The gene calls are TRBV5-1 and TRBJ2-5; maybe TRBD1 (5 bases). This CDR3 contains 14 residues. In germline, CDR1 is SGHRS, CDR2 YFSETQ. Trimming took off 0 bases at V and 2 bases at J, with 8 bases between the two ends. In DNA, the CDR3 is TGCGCCAGCAGCTTGGGGGGCGTGCAAGAGACCCAGTACTTC. Amino acids: CASSLGGVQETQYF.

V is TRBV12-3 or TRBV12-4 and J is TRBJ1-2; D unresolved. CDR3 length: 15 amino acids. The V gene lost 7 bases and the J gene lost 4 bases, with 19 bases spanning the gap. CDR3 loop: CASTPVVYSGYGYTF. CDR3 sequence (DNA): TGTGCCAGCACCCCAGTGGTGTATTCGGGCTATGGCTACACCTTC.

The chain has TRBV6-2 or TRBV6-3 and TRBJ2-7, with D perhaps matching TRBD1 or TRBD2 (5 bases each). The CDR3 has 14 amino acids. The V end was cut by 7 bases, the J end by 3 bases, with 16 bases between. Germline CDR1 is MNHEY and CDR2 is SVGEGT. CDR3 residues: CASIPTGPLYEQYF. In DNA form, the CDR3 reads TGTGCCAGCATCCCTACGGGGCCCCTCTACGAGCAGTACTTC.

This rearrangement joins TRBV2 to TRBJ2-1, with 7 bases identical to TRBD1. Germline V CDR1 and CDR2: SNHLY, FYNNEI. The junction had 8 bases not matched to a gene; V was cut back by 4 bases and J by 2 bases. The CDR3 sequence is 16 residues long. The CDR3, as DNA: TGTGCCAGCAGTGGGCCAGACAGGGCCCCCTACAATGAGCAGTTCTTC. Translating gives CASSGPDRAPYNEQFF.

This clonotype was seen a few times. J is TRBJ2-6 and V is TRBV24-1; D call uncertain. The CDR3 runs 15 residues. The germline V gene encodes CDR1 KGHDR and CDR2 SFDVKD. V lost 2 bases and J lost 4, with 8 bases in between. CDR3 residues: CATSDSPSGANVLTF. For the CDR3, the DNA is TGTGCCACCAGTGATTCGCCATCCGGGGCCAACGTCCTGACTTTC.

This clonotype came up a few times. The rearrangement joins TRBV7-6 to TRBJ2-4; 8 bases match TRBD2. V trimming: 1 base; J trimming: 2 bases; junction bases outside the gene matches: 4. Germline V lookup: CDR1 SGHVS, CDR2 FNYEAQ. There are 16 residues in the CDR3. This CDR3 is CASSLGIAGSKNIQYF. For the CDR3, the DNA is TGTGCCAGCAGCTTAGGGATAGCGGGATCCAAAAACATTCAGTACTTC. The variable domain in full, with the rest retrieved from reference TRBV7-6 and TRBJ2-4, is GAGVSQSPRYKVTKRGQDVALRCDPISGHVSLYWYRQALGQGPEFLTYFNYEAQQDKSGLPNDRFSAERPEGSISTLTIQRTEQRDSAMYRCASSLGIAGSKNIQYFGAGTRLSVL.

The chain uses TRBV30 and TRBJ2-3; D is undetermined. The V and J ends lost 0 bases and 0 bases respectively, with 10 bases between them. The CDR3 sequence is 15 residues long. In germline, CDR1 is GTSNPN, CDR2 SVGIG (reference sequence). The CDR3 loop reads CAWSVLAFSTDTQYF. The CDR3 region has the DNA TGTGCCTGGAGTGTACTGGCGTTTAGCACAGATACGCAGTATTTT.

The CDR3 nucleotides are TGTGCCAGCAGCTTGCGGTGGACTGGCAGCACAGATACGCAGTATTTT. It is translated as CASSLRWTGSTDTQYF. The V and J genes are TRBV11-2 and TRBJ2-3, with a weak D call TRBD2 (5 bases). Germline CDR1 reads SGHAT; CDR2 reads FQNNGV. V lost 3 bases to trimming and J lost 0 bases, with 13 bases between them. This CDR3 is 16 amino acids long.

The chain combines TRBV24-1 with TRBJ1-5; perhaps TRBD1 as D (6 bases). CDR3 length equals 14 residues. Germline-derived CDR1 and CDR2 are KGHDR and SFDVKD. The V end lost 10 bases, the J end lost 6 bases, and 18 bases lay between the germline ends. This chain's CDR3 is CATQSGQISQPQHF. CDR3 DNA: TGTGCCACGCAGTCCGGACAGATTAGTCAGCCCCAGCATTTT.

Worth noting for this clonotype: Likely a read error: the CDR3 ends without its conserved phenylalanine or tryptophan. V usage is TRBV20-1 and J usage is TRBJ2-5; a weak D match, TRBD1 (5 bases). The CDR3 length is 13 residues. Per germline, CDR1 DFQATT and CDR2 SNEGSKA (reference sequence). Trimming cost V 1 base and J 5 bases, with 11 bases left between them. The CDR3 nucleotides read TGCAGTGCTAGAGTCAGGCAGGGTGAGACCCAGTACTTA. As protein: CSARVRQGETQYL.

V usage is TRBV29-1 and J usage is TRBJ1-1; 7 nucleotides agree with TRBD1. Germline V gene lookup returns CDR1 SQVTM and CDR2 ANQGSEA. After removal of 6 bases from V and 2 bases from J, the junction contained 12 bases not matched to a gene. The CDR3 totals 15 residues. This chain's CDR3 is CSVYGTDSLNTEAFF. The CDR3 DNA reads TGCAGCGTCTACGGGACAGACTCTCTCAACACTGAAGCTTTCTTT.

This clonotype appeared a single time. This chain connects TRBV21-1 to TRBJ1-1. TRBV21-1 is labeled a pseudogene. There are 13 residues in the CDR3. DNA for the CDR3: TGTGCCAACCGGCCAGTTATGAACACTGAAGCTTTCTTT. This gives the protein CANRPVMNTEAFF.

V and J are TRBV2 and TRBJ1-2; D uncertain. V was trimmed by 3 bases and J by 4 bases, leaving 9 bases between them. CDR1 is SNHLY, CDR2 FYNNEI, per germline. CDR3 length: 13 amino acids. The CDR3 sequence: CASSDRRLYGYTF. The CDR3, as DNA: TGTGCCAGCAGTGATCGGAGACTCTATGGCTACACCTTC.

This clonotype was observed a handful of times. The chain couples TRBV5-1 to TRBJ2-2; 11 nucleotides align to TRBD1. Germline-derived CDR1 and CDR2 are SGHRS and YFSETQ. Germline trimming cut 4 bases from V and 5 bases from J; bases unmatched to any gene: 4. The CDR3 sequence is 15 residues long. The CDR3 sequence: CASSTGTGGTGELFF. CDR3 bases: TGCGCCAGCAGCACCGGGACAGGGGGGACCGGGGAGCTGTTTTTT. Filled out from reference TRBV5-1 and TRBJ2-2, the complete variable domain reads KAGVTQTPRYLIKTRGQQVTLSCSPISGHRSVSWYQQTPGQGLQFLFEYFSETQRNKGNFPGRFSGRQFSNSRSEMNVSTLELGDSALYLCASSTGTGGTGELFFGEGSRLTVL.

V usage is TRBV21-1 and J usage is TRBJ1-3. TRBV21-1 is classified as a pseudogene. This CDR3 is built from 13 residues. The CDR3 loop reads CARVASSGNTIYF. The CDR3 DNA follows: TGTGCCAGGGTAGCGAGCTCTGGAAACACCATATATTTT.

This clonotype has ten or more counts. The chain has TRBV6-4 and TRBJ2-6; 7 nucleotides match TRBD1. CDR3 length: 15 residues. The germline V gene encodes CDR1 MRHNA and CDR2 SNTAGT. After removal of 2 bases from V and 2 bases from J, the junction contained 0 bases not matched to a gene. The CDR3 loop reads CASSDTGAGANVLTF. CDR3 sequence (DNA): TGTGCCAGCAGTGACACAGGGGCTGGGGCCAACGTCCTGACTTTC.

This clonotype was found a few times. The CDR3 here is CASSPLTRDRGRHEQYF. The CDR3 DNA is TGTGCCAGCAGTCCCCTCACCCGGGACAGGGGGCGTCATGAGCAGTACTTC. The chain joins TRBV27 to TRBJ2-7; 12 positions match TRBD1. Germline V lookup: CDR1 MNHEY, CDR2 SMNVEV (reference sequence). CDR3 length: 17 amino acids. With V trimmed by 5 bases and J by 7 bases, 15 bases remained unmatched.